This T cell receptor (beta chain) was documented in a study of CD8+ T cells in alopecia areata. Study as a whole: Tofacitinib ran for 6 to 18 months before 6 months off drug.

cDNA serving as the sequencing template came from extracted, reverse transcribed RNA. Sequencing was performed with immunoSEQ multiplex PCR; in TCRdb, only in-frame clones are kept and a portion is missing. The sample has about 98,000 clones; roughly two fifths are singletons. The germline V and J ends were trimmed by 6 bases and 6 bases, with 18 bases remaining between them. Germline values: CDR1 SQVTM, CDR2 ANQGSEA. This CDR3 is built from 14 residues. The TCR originated in a human donor with alopecia areata. Sequenced material: CD4+ T cells sorted from blood. The genes are TRBV29-1 and TRBJ2-4; no clear D. The CDR3 sequence: CSVSPTANSNIQYF. The CDR3 DNA reads as TGCAGCGTATCACCGACGGCCAATTCAAACATTCAGTACTTC.